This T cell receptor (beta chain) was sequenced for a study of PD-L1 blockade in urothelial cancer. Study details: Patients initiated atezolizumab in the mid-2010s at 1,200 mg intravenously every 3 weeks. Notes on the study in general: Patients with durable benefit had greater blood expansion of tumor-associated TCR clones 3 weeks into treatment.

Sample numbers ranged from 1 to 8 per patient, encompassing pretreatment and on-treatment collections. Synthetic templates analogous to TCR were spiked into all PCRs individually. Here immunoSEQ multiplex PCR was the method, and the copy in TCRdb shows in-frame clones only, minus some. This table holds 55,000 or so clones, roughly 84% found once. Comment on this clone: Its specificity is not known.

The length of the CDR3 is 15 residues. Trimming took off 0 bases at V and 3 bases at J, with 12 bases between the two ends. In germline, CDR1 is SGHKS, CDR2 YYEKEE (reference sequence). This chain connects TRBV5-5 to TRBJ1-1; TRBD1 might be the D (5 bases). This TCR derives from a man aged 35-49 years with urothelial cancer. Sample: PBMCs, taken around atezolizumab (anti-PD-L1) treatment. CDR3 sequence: CASSLARGTYTEAFF. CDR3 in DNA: TGTGCCAGCAGCTTGGCCCGGGGGACTTACACTGAAGCTTTCTTT.